The text below deals with one T cell receptor beta chain. Its antigen is unknown. Germline CDR1 is WSHSY and CDR2 is SAAADI. CDR3 length: 16 residues. V was trimmed by 0 bases and J by 0 bases, leaving 9 bases between them. The record originates from a study of T cells in localized non-small cell lung cancer. General study findings and limits: Sequencing covered just one tumor region, so heterogeneity cannot be ruled out.

Data came from immunoSEQ multiplex PCR; TCRdb stores just in-frame clones and leaves some out. The data contain about 13,000 clones, roughly 80% of them singletons. The chain links TRBV10-2 to TRBJ1-5; D gene uncertain. The receptor's source is a male donor older than 55 with stage I squamous cell lung carcinoma. Material: peripheral blood, obtained before any cancer treatment. CDR3 nucleotide sequence: TGCGCCAGCAGTGAGTCAAAGGGTCATAGCAATCAGCCCCAGCATTTT. Translation gives CASSESKGHSNQPQHF.